This T cell receptor (beta chain) was sequenced in a study of radiation and T cells in renal cell carcinoma. Only in-frame clones appear in the TCRdb table, and some are missing; sequencing was by immunoSEQ multiplex PCR. The sample carries approximately 150,000 clones, roughly 83% recorded once. Time point indicated: baseline pretreatment blood. Documented treatment: 15 Gy SBRT to primary tumor, nephrectomy 4 weeks later. Blood was sampled at baseline, 2 weeks and 4 weeks after SBRT. The CDR3 sequence is 15 residues long. Deletions cut 4 bases from V and 7 bases from J, with 19 bases between. Germline loops: CDR1 SGHRS, CDR2 YFSETQ. This clone was seen at least ten times. Its antigen is undetermined. General study results and limits: Without pretreatment biopsies, baseline tumor clonotype presence was undetermined.

The genes are TRBV5-1 and TRBJ2-3; maybe TRBD1 (6 bases). This receptor was identified in a woman between 50 and 59 years old with renal cell carcinoma. The sample here was blood, taken from a patient whose treatment included radiotherapy and nephrectomy. The CDR3 region is CASSLTAQGPNTQYF. In nucleotides, the CDR3 is TGCGCCAGCAGCCTAACGGCACAGGGCCCCAATACGCAGTATTTT.